This T cell receptor beta chain was sequenced for a study of Graves' ophthalmopathy and Graves' hyperthyroidism. Study results and limitations: Prediction of ophthalmopathy progression reached approximately 64% sensitivity and about 72% specificity. Ophthalmopathy could be told apart from stable hyperthyroidism by a 13-signature model (around 90% sensitivity, 70% to 84% specificity). Blood also held most thyroid clonotypes expanded above 0.001 frequency.

There are 16 residues in the CDR3. V was cut by 7 bases and J by 0 bases, with 18 bases left in between. Germline-derived CDR1 and CDR2 are MNHEY and SVGEGT. This clonotype was seen at least ten times. The antigen remains undetermined. The TCR beta CDR3 regions underwent amplification from RNA transcripts. An initial RT-PCR round employing HTBI primers preceded a second-round multiplex PCR. TCRdb analysed the multiplex PCR reads with MiXCR anew, one entry per CDR3 protein. The top ten clones hold 1.6% of a sample with 350,000 to 450,000 distinct CDR3 sequences, around 19% of them seen once. Diagnostic conclusions were grounded in clinical symptoms, serum thyroxine, TRAb, thyroid ultrasound and orbital computed tomography.

V usage is TRBV6-2 or TRBV6-3 and J usage is TRBJ1-2; no definite D call. The source is a woman aged 18-35 years with Graves' ophthalmopathy. The sample comprised peripheral blood. DNA of the CDR3: TGTGCCAGCACCTTCGGGAGTCTTCAAGCTAACTATGGCTACACCTTC. This translates into CASTFGSLQANYGYTF.